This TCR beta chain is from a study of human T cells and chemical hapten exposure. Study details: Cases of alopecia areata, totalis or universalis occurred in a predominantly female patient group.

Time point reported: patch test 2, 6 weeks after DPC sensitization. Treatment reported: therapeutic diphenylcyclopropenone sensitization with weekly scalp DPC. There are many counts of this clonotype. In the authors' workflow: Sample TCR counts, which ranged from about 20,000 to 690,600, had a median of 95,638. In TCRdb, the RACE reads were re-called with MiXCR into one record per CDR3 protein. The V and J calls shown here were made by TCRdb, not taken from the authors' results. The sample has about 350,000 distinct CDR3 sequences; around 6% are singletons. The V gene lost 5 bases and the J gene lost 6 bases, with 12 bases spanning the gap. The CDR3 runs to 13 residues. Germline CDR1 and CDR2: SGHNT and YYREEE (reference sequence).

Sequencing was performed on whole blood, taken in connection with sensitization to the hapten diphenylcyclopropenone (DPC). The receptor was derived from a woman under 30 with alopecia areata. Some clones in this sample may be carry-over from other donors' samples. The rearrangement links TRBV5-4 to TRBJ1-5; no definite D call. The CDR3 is CASREKGVQPQHF. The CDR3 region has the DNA TGTGCCAGCAGGGAAAAGGGAGTTCAGCCCCAGCATTTT.